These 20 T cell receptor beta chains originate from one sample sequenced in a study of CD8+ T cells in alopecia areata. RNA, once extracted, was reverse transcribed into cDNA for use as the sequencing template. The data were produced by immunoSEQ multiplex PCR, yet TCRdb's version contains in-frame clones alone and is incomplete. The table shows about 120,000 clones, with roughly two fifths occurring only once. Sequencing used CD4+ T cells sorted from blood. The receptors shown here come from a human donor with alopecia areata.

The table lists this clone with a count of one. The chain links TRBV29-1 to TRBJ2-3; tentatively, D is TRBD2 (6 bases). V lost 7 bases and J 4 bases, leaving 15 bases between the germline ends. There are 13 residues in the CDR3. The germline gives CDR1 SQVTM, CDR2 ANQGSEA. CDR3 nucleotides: TGCAGCGGCCTACTAGCAGGTGCAGATACGCAGTATTTT. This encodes CSGLLAGADTQYF.

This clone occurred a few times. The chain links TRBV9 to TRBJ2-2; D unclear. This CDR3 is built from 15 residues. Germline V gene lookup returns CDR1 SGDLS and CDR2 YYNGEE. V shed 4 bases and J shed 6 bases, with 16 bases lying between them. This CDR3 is CASSPKPGVAGELFF. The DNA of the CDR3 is TGTGCCAGCAGCCCCAAGCCGGGTGTGGCCGGGGAGCTGTTTTTT.

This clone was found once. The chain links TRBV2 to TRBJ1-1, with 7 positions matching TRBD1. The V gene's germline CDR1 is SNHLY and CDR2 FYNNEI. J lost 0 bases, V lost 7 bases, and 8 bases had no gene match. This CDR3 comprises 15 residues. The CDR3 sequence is CASKTGRLVNTEAFF. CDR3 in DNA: TGTGCCAGCAAGACAGGGCGGTTGGTGAACACTGAAGCTTTCTTT. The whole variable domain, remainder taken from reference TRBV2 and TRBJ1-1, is EPEVTQTPSHQVTQMGQEVILRCVPISNHLYFYWYRQILGQKVEFLVSFYNNEISEKSEIFDDQFSVERPDGSNFTLKIRSTKLEDSAMYFCASKTGRLVNTEAFFGQGTRLTVV.

The CDR3 DNA is TGCAGCGTTGTGAGGGGAGCTGGAAACACCATATATTTT. This sequence encodes CSVVRGAGNTIYF. The chain combines TRBV29-1 with TRBJ1-3, with D possibly TRBD1 on 5 matching bases. Trimming shortened V by 4 bases and J by 2 bases, and 9 bases separated the two germline ends. The CDR3 has 13 residues. Germline CDR1 and CDR2: SQVTM and ANQGSEA.

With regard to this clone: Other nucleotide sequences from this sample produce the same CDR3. CDR3 residues: CASSQTVNTGELFF. In DNA form, the CDR3 reads TGTGCCAGCAGCCAGACAGTAAACACCGGGGAGCTGTTTTTT. This chain joins TRBV5-6 and TRBJ2-2; maybe TRBD1 (5 bases). The germline gives CDR1 SGHDT, CDR2 YYEEEE. V lost 4 bases to trimming and J lost 2 bases, with 9 bases between them. The CDR3 is 14 residues long.

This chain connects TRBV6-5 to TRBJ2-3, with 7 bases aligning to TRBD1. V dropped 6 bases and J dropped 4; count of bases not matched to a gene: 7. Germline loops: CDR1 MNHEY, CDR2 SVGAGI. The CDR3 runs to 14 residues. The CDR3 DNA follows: TGTGCCAGCAGATCACAGGGGAACGCAGATACGCAGTATTTT. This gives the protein CASRSQGNADTQYF.

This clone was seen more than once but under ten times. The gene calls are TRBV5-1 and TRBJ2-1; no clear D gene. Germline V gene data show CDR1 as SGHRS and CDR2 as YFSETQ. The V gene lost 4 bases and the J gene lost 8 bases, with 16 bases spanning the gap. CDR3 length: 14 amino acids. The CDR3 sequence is CASSRARRGDEQFF. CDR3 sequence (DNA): TGCGCCAGCAGCCGGGCCCGGAGAGGCGATGAGCAGTTCTTC. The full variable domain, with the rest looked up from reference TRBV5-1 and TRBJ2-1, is KAGVTQTPRYLIKTRGQQVTLSCSPISGHRSVSWYQQTPGQGLQFLFEYFSETQRNKGNFPGRFSGRQFSNSRSEMNVSTLELGDSALYLCASSRARRGDEQFFGPGTRLTVL.

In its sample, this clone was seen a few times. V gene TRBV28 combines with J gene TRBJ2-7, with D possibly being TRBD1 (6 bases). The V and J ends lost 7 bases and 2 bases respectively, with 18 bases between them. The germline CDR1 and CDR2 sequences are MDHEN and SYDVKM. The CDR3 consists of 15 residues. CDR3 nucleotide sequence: TGTGCCAGCACCCTAGGGGGTAAACCACCCTACGAGCAGTACTTC. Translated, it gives CASTLGGKPPYEQYF.

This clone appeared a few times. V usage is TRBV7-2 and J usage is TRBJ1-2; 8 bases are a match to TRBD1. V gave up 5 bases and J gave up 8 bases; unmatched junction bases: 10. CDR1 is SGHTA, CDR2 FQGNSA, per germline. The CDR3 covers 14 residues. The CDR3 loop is CASSPRQGIGGYTF. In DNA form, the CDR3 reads TGTGCCAGCAGCCCCCGACAGGGGATAGGAGGCTACACCTTC.

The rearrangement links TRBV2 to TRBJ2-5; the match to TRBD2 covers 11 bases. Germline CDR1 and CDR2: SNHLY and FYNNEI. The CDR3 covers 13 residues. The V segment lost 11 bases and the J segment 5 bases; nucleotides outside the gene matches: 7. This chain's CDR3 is CAGRLAGTETQYF. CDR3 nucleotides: TGTGCCGGGCGACTAGCGGGGACTGAGACCCAGTACTTC.

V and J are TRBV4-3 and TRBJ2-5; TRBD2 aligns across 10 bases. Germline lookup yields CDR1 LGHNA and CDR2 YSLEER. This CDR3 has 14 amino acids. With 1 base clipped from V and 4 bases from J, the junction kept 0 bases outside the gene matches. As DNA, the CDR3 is TGCGCCAGCAGCCAAGGGACTAGCGGAGAGACCCAGTACTTC. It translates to CASSQGTSGETQYF.

The CDR3 sequence is CSVEVSTLYTEAFF. The CDR3 DNA sequence: TGCAGCGTTGAAGTATCGACGCTGTACACTGAAGCTTTCTTT. V usage is TRBV29-1 and J usage is TRBJ1-1; unclear D gene. This CDR3 contains 14 residues. Trimming shortened V by 1 base and J by 3 bases, and 12 bases separated the two germline ends. From germline, CDR1 is SQVTM and CDR2 ANQGSEA.

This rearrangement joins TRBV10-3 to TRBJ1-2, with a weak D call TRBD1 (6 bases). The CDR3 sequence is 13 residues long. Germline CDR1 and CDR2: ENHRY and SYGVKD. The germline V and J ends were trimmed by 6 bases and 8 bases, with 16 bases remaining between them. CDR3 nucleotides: TGTGCCATCAGCACCTTCCAGGGGCCGGGCTACACCTTC. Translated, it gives CAISTFQGPGYTF.

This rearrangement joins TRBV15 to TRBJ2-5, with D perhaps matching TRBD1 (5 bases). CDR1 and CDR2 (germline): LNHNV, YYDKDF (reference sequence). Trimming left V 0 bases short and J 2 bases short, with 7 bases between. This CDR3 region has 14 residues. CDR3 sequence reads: CATSRDQGQETQYF. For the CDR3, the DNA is TGTGCCACCAGCAGAGACCAGGGTCAAGAGACCCAGTACTTC.

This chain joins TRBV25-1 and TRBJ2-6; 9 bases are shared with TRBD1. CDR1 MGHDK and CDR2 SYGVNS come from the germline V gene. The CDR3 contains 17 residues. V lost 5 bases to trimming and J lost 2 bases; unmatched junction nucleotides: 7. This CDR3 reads CASSSYRGQAGANVLTF. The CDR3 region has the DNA TGTGCCAGCAGTTCGTACAGGGGGCAGGCTGGGGCCAACGTCCTGACTTTC.

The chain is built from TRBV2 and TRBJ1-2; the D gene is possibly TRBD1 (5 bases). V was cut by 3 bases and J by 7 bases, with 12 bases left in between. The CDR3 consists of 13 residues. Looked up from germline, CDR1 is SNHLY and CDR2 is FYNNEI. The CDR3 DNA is TGTGCCAGCAGTGAGTTGAGGGGAAGTGGCTACACCTTC. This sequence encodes CASSELRGSGYTF.

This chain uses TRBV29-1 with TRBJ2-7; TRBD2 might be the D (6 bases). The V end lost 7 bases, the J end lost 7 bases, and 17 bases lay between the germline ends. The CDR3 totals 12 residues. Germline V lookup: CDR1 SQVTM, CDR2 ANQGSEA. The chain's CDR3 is CSGGSLGGEQYF. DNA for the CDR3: TGCAGCGGAGGGTCCCTCGGGGGAGAGCAGTACTTC.

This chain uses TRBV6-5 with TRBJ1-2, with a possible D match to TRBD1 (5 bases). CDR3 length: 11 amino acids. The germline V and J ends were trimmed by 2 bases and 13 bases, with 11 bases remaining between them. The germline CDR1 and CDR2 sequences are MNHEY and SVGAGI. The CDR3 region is CASSYPGPITF. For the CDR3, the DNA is TGTGCCAGCAGTTACCCGGGACCGATCACCTTC.

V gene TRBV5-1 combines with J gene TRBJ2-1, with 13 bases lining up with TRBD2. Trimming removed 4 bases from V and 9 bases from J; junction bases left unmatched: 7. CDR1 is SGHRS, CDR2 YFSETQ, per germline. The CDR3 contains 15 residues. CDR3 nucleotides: TGCGCCAGCAGCCCACTAGCGGGGGGGCCTGCTGAGCAGTTCTTC. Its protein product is CASSPLAGGPAEQFF.

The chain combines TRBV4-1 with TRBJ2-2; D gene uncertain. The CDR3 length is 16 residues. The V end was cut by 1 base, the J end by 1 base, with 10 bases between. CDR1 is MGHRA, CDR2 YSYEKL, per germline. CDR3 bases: TGCGCCAGCAGCCAAGTCGAGACCGTGAACACCGGGGAGCTGTTTTTT. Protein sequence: CASSQVETVNTGELFF.